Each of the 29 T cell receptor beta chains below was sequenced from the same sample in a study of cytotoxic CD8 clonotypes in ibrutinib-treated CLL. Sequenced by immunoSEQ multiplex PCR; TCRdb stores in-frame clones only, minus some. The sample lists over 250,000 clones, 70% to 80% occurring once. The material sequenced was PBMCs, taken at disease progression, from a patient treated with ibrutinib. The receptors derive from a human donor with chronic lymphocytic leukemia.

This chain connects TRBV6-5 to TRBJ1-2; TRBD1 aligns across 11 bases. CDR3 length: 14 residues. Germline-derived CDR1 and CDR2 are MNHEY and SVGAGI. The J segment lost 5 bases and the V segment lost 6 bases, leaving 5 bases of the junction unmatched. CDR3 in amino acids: CASSLDRGRYGYTF. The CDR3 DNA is TGTGCCAGCAGCTTGGACAGGGGGCGTTATGGCTACACCTTC.

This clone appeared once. CDR3 sequence: CATSRVKGLAGVETQYF. The CDR3 region has the DNA TGTGCCACCAGCAGAGTTAAGGGACTAGCGGGAGTGGAGACCCAGTACTTC. The chain couples TRBV15 to TRBJ2-5, with 14 bases that match TRBD2. The CDR3 contains 17 residues. V shed 1 base, J shed 5 bases, and the junction held 6 bases outside the gene matches. The germline gives CDR1 LNHNV, CDR2 YYDKDF (reference sequence).

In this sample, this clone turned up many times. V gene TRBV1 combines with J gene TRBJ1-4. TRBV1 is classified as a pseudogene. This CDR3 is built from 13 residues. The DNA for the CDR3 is TGCACCGCAGACCCTCTTCGAGACGAAAAACTGTTTTTT. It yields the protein CTADPLRDEKLFF.

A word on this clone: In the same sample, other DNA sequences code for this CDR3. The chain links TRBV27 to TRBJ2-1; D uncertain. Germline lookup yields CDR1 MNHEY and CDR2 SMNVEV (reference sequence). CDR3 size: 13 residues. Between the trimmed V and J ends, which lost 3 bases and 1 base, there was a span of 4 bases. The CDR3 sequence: CASSFSSYNEQFF. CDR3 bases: TGTGCCAGCAGTTTTAGTTCCTACAATGAGCAGTTCTTC.

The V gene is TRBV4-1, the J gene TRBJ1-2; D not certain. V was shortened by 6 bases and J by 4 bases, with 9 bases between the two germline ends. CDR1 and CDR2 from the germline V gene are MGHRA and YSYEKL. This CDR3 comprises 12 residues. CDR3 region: CASRDPLYGYTF. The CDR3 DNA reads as TGCGCCAGCAGGGACCCGCTCTATGGCTACACCTTC.

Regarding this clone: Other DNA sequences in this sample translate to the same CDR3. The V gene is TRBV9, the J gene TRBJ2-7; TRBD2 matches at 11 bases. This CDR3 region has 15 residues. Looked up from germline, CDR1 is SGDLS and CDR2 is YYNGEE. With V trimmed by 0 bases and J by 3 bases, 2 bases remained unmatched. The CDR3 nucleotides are TGTGCCAGCAGCGTAGCTGGGACTAGCGGCTACGAGCAGTACTTC. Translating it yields CASSVAGTSGYEQYF. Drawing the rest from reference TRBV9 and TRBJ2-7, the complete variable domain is DSGVTQTPKHLITATGQRVTLRCSPRSGDLSVYWYQQSLDQGLQFLIQYYNGEERAKGNILERFSAQQFPDLHSELNLSSLELGDSALYFCASSVAGTSGYEQYFGPGTRLTVT.

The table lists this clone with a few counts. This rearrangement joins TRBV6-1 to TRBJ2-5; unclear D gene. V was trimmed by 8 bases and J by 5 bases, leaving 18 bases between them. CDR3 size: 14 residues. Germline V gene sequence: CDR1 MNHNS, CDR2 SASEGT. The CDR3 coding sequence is TGTGCCAGCGCTGGGTCATGGGGTGGGGAGACCCAGTACTTC. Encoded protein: CASAGSWGGETQYF.

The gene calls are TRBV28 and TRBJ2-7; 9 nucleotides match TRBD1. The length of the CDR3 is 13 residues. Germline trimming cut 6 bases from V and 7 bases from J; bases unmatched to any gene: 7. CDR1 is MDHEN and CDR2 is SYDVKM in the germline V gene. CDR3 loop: CASSHRGRPEQYF. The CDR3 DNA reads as TGTGCCAGCAGCCACAGGGGGCGCCCGGAGCAGTACTTC.

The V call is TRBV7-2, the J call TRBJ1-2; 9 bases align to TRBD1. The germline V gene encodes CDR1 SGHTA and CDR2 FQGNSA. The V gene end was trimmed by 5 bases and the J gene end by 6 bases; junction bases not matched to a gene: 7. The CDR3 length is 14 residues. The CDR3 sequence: CASSLDRGYDGYTF. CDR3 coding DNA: TGTGCCAGCAGCCTGGACAGGGGATATGATGGCTACACCTTC.

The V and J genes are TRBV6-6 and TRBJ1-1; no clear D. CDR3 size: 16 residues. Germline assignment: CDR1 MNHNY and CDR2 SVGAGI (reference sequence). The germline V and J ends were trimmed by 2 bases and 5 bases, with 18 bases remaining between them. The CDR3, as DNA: TGTGCCAGCAGTTACGTGGGTTTTCGGGCGGGAACTGAAGCTTTCTTT. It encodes CASSYVGFRAGTEAFF.

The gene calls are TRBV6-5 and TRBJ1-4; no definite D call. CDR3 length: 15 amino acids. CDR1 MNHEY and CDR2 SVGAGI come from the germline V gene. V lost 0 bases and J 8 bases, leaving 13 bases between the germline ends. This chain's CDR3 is CASSYSGGVGEKLFF. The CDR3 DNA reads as TGTGCCAGCAGTTACTCGGGCGGAGTAGGAGAAAAACTGTTTTTT.

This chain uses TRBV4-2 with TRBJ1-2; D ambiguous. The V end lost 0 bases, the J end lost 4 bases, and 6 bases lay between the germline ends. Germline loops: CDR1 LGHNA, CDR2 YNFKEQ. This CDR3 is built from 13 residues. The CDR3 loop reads CASSQEGSYGYTF. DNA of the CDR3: TGTGCCAGCAGCCAAGAAGGGAGCTATGGCTACACCTTC.

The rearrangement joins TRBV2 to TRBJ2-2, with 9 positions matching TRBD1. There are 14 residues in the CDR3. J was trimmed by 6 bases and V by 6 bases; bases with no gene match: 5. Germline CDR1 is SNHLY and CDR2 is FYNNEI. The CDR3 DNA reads TGTGCCAGCAGGACGGGACAGGGCGCCGGGGAGCTGTTTTTT. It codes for CASRTGQGAGELFF.

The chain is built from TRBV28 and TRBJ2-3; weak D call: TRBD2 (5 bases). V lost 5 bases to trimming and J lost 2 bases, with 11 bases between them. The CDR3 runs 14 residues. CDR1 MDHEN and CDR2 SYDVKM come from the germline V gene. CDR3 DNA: TGTGCCAGCAGTCGAAGAGCGGCCACAGATACGCAGTATTTT. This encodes CASSRRAATDTQYF.

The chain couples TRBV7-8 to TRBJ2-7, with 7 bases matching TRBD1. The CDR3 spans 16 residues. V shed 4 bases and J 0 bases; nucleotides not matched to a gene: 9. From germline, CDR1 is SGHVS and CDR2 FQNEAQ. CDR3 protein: CASSWNRDSASYEQYF. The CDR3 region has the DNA TGTGCCAGCAGCTGGAACCGGGACAGTGCCTCCTACGAGCAGTACTTC. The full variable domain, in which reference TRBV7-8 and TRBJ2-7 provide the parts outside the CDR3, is GAGVSQSPRYKVAKRGQDVALRCDPISGHVSLFWYQQALGQGPEFLTYFQNEAQLDKSGLPSDRFFAERPEGSVSTLKIQRTQQEDSAVYLCASSWNRDSASYEQYFGPGTRLTVT.

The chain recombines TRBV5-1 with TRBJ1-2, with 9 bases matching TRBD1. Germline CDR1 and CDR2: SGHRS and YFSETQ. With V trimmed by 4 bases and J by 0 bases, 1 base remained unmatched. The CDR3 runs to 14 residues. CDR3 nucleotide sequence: TGCGCCAGCAGCCGGGACAGGGCTAACTATGGCTACACCTTC. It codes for CASSRDRANYGYTF.

CDR3 amino acids: CASGPEGSDTQYF. CDR3 coding DNA: TGTGCTAGTGGTCCGGAGGGGTCAGATACGCAGTATTTT. V and J are TRBV12-5 and TRBJ2-3, with TRBD2 as a possible D gene (6 bases). The germline gives CDR1 LGHNT, CDR2 FRNRAP. CDR3 length: 13 residues. Trimming removed 5 bases from V and 4 bases from J, with 10 bases in between.

CDR3 protein: CASSQEGGARVYEQYF. Here the CDR3 DNA reads TGTGCCAGCAGCCAAGAAGGCGGGGCAAGGGTCTACGAGCAGTACTTC. The chain links TRBV4-2 to TRBJ2-7; a weak D match, TRBD2 (6 bases). Germline V gene data show CDR1 as LGHNA and CDR2 as YNFKEQ. The CDR3 consists of 16 residues. V gave up 0 bases and J gave up 3 bases, with 15 bases separating them.

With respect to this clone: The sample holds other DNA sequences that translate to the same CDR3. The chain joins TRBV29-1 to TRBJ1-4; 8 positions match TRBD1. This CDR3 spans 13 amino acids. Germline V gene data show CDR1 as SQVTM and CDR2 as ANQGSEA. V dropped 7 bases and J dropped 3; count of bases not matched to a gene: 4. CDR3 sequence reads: CSAQTGANEKLFF. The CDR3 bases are TGCAGCGCTCAGACAGGGGCTAATGAAAAACTGTTTTTT.

The CDR3 spells CASSQKGDNYGYTF. Here the CDR3 DNA reads TGTGCCAGCAGCCAAAAGGGGGACAACTATGGCTACACCTTC. The genes are TRBV4-2 and TRBJ1-2, with a possible D match to TRBD1 (6 bases). The germline V and J ends were trimmed by 2 bases and 2 bases, with 9 bases remaining between them. The CDR3 has 14 residues. Per the germline V gene, CDR1 is LGHNA and CDR2 is YNFKEQ.

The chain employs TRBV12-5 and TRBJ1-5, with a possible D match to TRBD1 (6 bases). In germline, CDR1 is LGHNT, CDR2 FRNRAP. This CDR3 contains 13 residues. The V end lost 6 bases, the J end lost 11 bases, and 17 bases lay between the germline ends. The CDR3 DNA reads TGTGCTAGTGGGACAGGCCCTATAGCCGCCCAGCATTTT. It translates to CASGTGPIAAQHF. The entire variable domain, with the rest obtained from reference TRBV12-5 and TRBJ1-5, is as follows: DARVTQTPRHKVTEMGQEVTMRCQPILGHNTVFWYRQTMMQGLELLAYFRNRAPLDDSGMPKDRFSAEMPDATLATLKIQPSEPRDSAVYFCASGTGPIAAQHFGDGTRLSIL.

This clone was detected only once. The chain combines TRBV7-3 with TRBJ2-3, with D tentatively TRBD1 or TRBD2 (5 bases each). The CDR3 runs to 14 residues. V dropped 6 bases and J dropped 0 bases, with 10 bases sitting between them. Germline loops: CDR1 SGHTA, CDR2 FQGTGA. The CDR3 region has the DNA TGTGCCAGCAGTTTCCGGGACAGCACAGATACGCAGTATTTT. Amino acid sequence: CASSFRDSTDTQYF.

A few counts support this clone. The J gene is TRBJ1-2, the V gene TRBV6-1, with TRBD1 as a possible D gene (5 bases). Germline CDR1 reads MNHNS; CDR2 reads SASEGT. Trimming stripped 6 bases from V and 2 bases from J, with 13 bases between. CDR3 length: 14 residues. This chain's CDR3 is CASRLQTANYGYTF. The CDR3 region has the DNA TGTGCCAGCAGGCTTCAGACAGCAAACTATGGCTACACCTTC.

CDR3 sequence: CASSPAGGNYEQYF. CDR3 DNA: TGTGCCAGCTCACCAGCAGGGGGGAACTACGAGCAGTACTTC. The rearrangement links TRBV18 to TRBJ2-7; tentatively, D is TRBD1 (7 bases). This CDR3 spans 14 amino acids. Trimming took 2 bases from V and 3 from J, leaving 11 bases between them. In germline, CDR1 is KGHSH, CDR2 LQKENI.

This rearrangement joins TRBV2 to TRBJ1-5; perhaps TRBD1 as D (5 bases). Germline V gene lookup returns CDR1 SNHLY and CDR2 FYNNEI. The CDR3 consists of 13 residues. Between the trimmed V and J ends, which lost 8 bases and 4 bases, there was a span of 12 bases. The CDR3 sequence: CASAWGRNQPQHF. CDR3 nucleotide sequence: TGTGCCAGCGCCTGGGGCCGAAATCAGCCCCAGCATTTT. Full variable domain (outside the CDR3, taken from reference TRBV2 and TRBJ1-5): EPEVTQTPSHQVTQMGQEVILRCVPISNHLYFYWYRQILGQKVEFLVSFYNNEISEKSEIFDDQFSVERPDGSNFTLKIRSTKLEDSAMYFCASAWGRNQPQHFGDGTRLSIL.

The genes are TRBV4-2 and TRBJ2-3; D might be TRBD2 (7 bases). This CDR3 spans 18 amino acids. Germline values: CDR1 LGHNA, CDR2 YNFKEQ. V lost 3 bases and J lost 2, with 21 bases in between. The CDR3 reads CASSQRGLTGGATDTQYF. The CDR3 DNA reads TGTGCCAGCAGCCAGAGGGGGTTAACGGGGGGCGCCACAGATACGCAGTATTTT.

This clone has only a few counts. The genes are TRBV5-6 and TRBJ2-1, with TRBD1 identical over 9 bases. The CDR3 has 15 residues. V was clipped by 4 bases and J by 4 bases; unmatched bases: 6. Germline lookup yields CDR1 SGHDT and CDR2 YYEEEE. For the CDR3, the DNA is TGTGCCAGCAGCCACCGGGACAGGGATTACAATGAGCAGTTCTTC. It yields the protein CASSHRDRDYNEQFF.

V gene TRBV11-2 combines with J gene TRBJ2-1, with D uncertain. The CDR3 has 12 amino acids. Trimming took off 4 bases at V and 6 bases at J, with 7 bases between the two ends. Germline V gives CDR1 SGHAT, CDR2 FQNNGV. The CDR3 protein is CASSWGSNEQFF. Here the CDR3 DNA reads TGTGCCAGCAGCTGGGGTTCCAATGAGCAGTTCTTC. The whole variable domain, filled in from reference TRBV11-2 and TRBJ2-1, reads EAGVAQSPRYKIIEKRQSVAFWCNPISGHATLYWYQQILGQGPKLLIQFQNNGVVDDSQLPKDRFSAERLKGVDSTLKIQPAKLEDSAVYLCASSWGSNEQFFGPGTRLTVL.

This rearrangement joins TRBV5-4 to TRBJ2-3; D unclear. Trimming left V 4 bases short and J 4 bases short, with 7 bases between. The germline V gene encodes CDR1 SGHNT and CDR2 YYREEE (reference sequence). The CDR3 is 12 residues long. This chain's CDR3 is CASSRWPDTQYF. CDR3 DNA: TGTGCCAGCAGCCGGTGGCCAGATACGCAGTATTTT. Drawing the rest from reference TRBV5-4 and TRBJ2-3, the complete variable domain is ETGVTQSPTHLIKTRGQQVTLRCSSQSGHNTVSWYQQALGQGPQFIFQYYREEENGRGNFPPRFSGLQFPNYSSELNVNALELDDSALYLCASSRWPDTQYFGPGTRLTVL.